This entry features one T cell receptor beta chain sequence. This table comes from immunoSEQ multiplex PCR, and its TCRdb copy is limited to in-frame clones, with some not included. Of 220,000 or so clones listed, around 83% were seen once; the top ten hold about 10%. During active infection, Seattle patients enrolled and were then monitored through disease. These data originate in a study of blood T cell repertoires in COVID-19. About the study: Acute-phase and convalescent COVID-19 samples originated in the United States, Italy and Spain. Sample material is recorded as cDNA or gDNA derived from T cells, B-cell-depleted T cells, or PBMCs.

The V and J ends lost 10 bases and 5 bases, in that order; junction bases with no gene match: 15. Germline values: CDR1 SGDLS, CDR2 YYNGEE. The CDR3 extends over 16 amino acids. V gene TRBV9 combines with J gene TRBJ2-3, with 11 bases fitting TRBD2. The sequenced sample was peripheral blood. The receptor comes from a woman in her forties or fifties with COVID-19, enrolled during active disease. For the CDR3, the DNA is TGTGCCGGATCGACCGGTAGCGGGGGGGGAGGAGATACGCAGTATTTT. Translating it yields CAGSTGSGGGGDTQYF. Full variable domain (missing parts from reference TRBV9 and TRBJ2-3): DSGVTQTPKHLITATGQRVTLRCSPRSGDLSVYWYQQSLDQGLQFLIQYYNGEERAKGNILERFSAQQFPDLHSELNLSSLELGDSALYFCAGSTGSGGGGDTQYFGPGTRLTVL.